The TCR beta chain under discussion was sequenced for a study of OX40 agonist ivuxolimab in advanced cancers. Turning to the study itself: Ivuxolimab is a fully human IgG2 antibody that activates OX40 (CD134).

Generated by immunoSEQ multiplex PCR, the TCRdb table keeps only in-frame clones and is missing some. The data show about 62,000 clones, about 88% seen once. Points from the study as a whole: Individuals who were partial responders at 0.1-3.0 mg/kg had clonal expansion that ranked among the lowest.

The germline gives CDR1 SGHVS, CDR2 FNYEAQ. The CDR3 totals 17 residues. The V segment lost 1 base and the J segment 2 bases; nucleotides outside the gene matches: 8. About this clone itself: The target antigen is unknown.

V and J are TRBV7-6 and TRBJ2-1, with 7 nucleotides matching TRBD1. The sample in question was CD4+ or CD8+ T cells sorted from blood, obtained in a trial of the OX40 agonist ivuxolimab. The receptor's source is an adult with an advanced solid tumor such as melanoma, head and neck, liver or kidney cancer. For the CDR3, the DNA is TGTGCCAGCAGCTTAGAGGCCTTGGGGACAGCCTACAATGAGCAGTTCTTC. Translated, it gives CASSLEALGTAYNEQFF.